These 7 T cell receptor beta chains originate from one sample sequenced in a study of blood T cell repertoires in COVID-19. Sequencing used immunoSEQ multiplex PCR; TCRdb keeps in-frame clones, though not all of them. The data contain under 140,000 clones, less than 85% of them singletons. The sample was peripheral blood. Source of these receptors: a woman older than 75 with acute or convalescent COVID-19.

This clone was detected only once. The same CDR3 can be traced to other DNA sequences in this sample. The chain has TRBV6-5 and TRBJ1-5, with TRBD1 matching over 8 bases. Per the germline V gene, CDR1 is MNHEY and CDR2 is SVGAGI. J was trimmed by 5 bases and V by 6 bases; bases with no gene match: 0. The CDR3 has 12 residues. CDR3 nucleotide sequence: TGTGCCAGCAGACAGGGGGATCAGCCCCAGCATTTT. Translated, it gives CASRQGDQPQHF.

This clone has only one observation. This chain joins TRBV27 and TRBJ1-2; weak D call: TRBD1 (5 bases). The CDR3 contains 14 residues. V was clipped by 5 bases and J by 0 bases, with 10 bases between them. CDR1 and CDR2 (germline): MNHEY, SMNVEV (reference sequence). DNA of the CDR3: TGTGCCAGCAGTAGGACACCAACTAACTATGGCTACACCTTC. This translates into CASSRTPTNYGYTF.

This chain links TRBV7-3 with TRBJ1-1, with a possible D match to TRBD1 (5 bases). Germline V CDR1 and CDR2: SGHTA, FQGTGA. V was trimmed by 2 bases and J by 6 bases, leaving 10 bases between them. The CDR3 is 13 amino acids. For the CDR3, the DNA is TGTGCCAGCAGCTTACGGCGGGACGCTGAAGCTTTCTTT. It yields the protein CASSLRRDAEAFF. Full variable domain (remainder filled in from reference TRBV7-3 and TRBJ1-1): GAGVSQTPSNKVTEKGKYVELRCDPISGHTALYWYRQSLGQGPEFLIYFQGTGAADDSGLPNDRFFAVRPEGSVSTLKIQRTERGDSAVYLCASSLRRDAEAFFGQGTRLTVV.

This chain's CDR3 is CASSQGLAGNTGELFF. Written as DNA, the CDR3 is TGTGCCAGCTCCCAGGGACTAGCGGGGAACACCGGGGAGCTGTTTTTT. The J gene is TRBJ2-2, the V gene TRBV18; 12 nucleotides match TRBD2. This CDR3 has 16 amino acids. The germline V gene encodes CDR1 KGHSH and CDR2 LQKENI. V lost 6 bases to trimming and J lost 1 base; unmatched junction nucleotides: 3. Using reference TRBV18 and TRBJ2-2 for the parts outside the CDR3, the full variable domain is NAGVMQNPRHLVRRRGQEARLRCSPMKGHSHVYWYRQLPEEGLKFMVYLQKENIIDESGMPKERFSAEFPKEGPSILRIQQVVRGDSAAYFCASSQGLAGNTGELFFGEGSRLTVL.

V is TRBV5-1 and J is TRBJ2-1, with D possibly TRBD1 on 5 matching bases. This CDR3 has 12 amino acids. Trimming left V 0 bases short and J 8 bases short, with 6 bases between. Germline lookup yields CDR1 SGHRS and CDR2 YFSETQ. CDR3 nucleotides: TGCGCCAGCAGCTTGGTCAGGGATGAGCAGTTCTTC. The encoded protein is CASSLVRDEQFF.

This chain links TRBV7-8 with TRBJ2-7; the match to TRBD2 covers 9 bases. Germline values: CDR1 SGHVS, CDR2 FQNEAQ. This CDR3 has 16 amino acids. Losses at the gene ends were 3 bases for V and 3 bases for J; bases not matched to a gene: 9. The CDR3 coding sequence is TGTGCCAGCAGCTTGGCATTGCGGGGGGGTCTCTACGAGCAGTACTTC. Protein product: CASSLALRGGLYEQYF. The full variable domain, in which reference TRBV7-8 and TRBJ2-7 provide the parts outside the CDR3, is GAGVSQSPRYKVAKRGQDVALRCDPISGHVSLFWYQQALGQGPEFLTYFQNEAQLDKSGLPSDRFFAERPEGSVSTLKIQRTQQEDSAVYLCASSLALRGGLYEQYFGPGTRLTVT.

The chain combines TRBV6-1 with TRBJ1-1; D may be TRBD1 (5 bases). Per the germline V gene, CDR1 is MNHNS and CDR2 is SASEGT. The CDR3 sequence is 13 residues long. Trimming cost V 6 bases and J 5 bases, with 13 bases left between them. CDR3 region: CASRLQDATEAFF. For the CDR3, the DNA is TGTGCCAGCAGGCTACAGGACGCGACTGAAGCTTTCTTT.